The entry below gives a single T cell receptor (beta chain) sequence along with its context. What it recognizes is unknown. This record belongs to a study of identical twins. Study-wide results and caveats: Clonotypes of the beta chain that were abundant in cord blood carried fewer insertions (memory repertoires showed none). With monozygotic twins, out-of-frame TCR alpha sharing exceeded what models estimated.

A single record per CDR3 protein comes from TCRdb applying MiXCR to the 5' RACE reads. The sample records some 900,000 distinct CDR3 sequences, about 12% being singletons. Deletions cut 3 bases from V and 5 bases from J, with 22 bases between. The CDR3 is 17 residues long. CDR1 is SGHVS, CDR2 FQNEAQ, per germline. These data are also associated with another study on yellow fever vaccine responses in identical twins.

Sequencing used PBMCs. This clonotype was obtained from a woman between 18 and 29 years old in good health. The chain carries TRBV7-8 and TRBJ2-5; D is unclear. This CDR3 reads CASSLYLGPEKKETQYF. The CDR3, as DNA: TGTGCCAGCAGCTTGTACCTTGGACCAGAAAAGAAGGAGACCCAGTACTTC.